These 4 T cell receptor beta chains came from one sample sequenced in a study of blood T cell repertoires in COVID-19. Repertoires were generated with immunoSEQ multiplex PCR, while TCRdb's copy carries only in-frame clones and drops some. The sample contains about 200,000 clones, about 91% of which appear only once. Input material: peripheral blood. All receptors derive from a young man with active or convalescent COVID-19.

This chain connects TRBV6-5 to TRBJ2-1, with 7 bases identical to TRBD2. CDR1 and CDR2 (germline): MNHEY, SVGAGI. This CDR3 has 15 residues. The junction had 3 bases not matched to a gene; V was cut back by 0 bases and J by 4 bases. The CDR3 DNA reads as TGTGCCAGCAGTTACTCTTCGGGGGGATACAATGAGCAGTTCTTC. This codes for CASSYSSGGYNEQFF.

This chain connects TRBV10-1 to TRBJ2-3, with D possibly being TRBD2 (5 bases). Trimming shortened V by 3 bases and J by 4 bases, and 17 bases separated the two germline ends. Germline V lookup: CDR1 WNHNN, CDR2 SYGVQD (reference sequence). The CDR3 length is 16 residues. The CDR3 nucleotides are TGCGCCAGCAGTGAAAGAGGTAGAGGGAGACCAGATACGCAGTATTTT. Amino acid sequence: CASSERGRGRPDTQYF.

J is TRBJ1-1 and V is TRBV6-5; D remains unclear. Per germline, CDR1 MNHEY and CDR2 SVGAGI. This CDR3 comprises 13 residues. The V gene lost 2 bases and the J gene lost 1 base, with 5 bases spanning the gap. The CDR3 bases are TGTGCCAGCAGTTACCCGGGGAACACTGAAGCTTTCTTT. This codes for CASSYPGNTEAFF.

This sequence joins TRBV7-2 and TRBJ2-1; 8 bases align to TRBD2. The CDR3 is made up of 15 amino acids. Germline CDR1 and CDR2: SGHTA and FQGNSA. With 5 bases clipped from V and 9 bases from J, the junction kept 12 bases outside the gene matches. This chain's CDR3 is CASSDPAGGVAEQFF. The CDR3 DNA is TGTGCCAGCAGCGACCCGGCGGGAGGAGTCGCTGAGCAGTTCTTC.